Included here is one TCR beta chain sequence, with context. Sequencing used immunoSEQ multiplex PCR; TCRdb keeps in-frame clones, though not all of them. The profile shows some 58,000 clones, around 90% of them singletons. With 6 bases clipped from V and 3 bases from J, the junction kept 6 bases outside the gene matches. In germline, CDR1 is SGHTA, CDR2 FQGNSA. The CDR3 is 16 residues long. This record comes from a study of blood T cell repertoires in COVID-19. As for the study in general: The study drew acute and convalescent COVID-19 samples from the United States, Italy and Spain.

The clonotype comes from a man aged 45-65 years with active COVID-19. V usage is TRBV7-2 and J usage is TRBJ2-3; 13 nucleotides align to TRBD2. Sequences were obtained from peripheral blood. The CDR3 DNA reads as TGTGCCAGCAGTTTGACTAGCGGGGGGCCGACAGATACGCAGTATTTT. Protein product: CASSLTSGGPTDTQYF.